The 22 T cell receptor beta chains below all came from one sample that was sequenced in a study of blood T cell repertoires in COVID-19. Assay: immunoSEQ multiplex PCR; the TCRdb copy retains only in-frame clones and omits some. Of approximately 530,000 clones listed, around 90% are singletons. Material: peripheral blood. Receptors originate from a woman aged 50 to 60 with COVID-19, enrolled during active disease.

CDR3 in DNA: TGTGCCAGCAGCTCACAGGGGGCGAAGAATTCACCCCTCCACTTT. Its translation: CASSSQGAKNSPLHF. The genes are TRBV7-8 and TRBJ1-6, with 9 positions matching TRBD1. This CDR3 has 15 residues. V gave up 4 bases and J gave up 7 bases; unmatched junction bases: 5. Germline lookup yields CDR1 SGHVS and CDR2 FQNEAQ.

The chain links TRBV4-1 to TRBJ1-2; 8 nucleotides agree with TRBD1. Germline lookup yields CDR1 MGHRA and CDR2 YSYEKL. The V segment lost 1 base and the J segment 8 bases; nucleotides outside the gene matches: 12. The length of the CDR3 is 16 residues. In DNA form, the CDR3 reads TGCGCCAGCAGCCAAGGTCGTCAGGGGGCCCCACGGGGCTACACCTTC. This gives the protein CASSQGRQGAPRGYTF.

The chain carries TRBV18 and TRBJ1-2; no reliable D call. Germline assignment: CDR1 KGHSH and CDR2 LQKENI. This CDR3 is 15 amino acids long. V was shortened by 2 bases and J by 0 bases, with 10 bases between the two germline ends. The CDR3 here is CASSPEVGANYGYTF. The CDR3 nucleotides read TGTGCCAGCTCACCAGAGGTCGGGGCTAACTATGGCTACACCTTC.

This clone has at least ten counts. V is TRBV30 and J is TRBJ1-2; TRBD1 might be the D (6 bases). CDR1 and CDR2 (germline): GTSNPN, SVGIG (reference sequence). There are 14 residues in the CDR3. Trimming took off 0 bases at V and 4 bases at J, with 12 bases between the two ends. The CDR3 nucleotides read TGTGCCTGGAGTGTAGGCAGGGGCATCTATGGCTACACCTTC. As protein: CAWSVGRGIYGYTF.

The CDR3 spells CASSQSGADTQYF. For the CDR3, the DNA is TGTGCCAGCAGCCAATCGGGGGCAGATACGCAGTATTTT. J is TRBJ2-3 and V is TRBV3-1 (or the pseudogene TRBV3-2); D possibly corresponds to TRBD2 (6 bases). Trimming stripped 2 bases from V and 4 bases from J, with 7 bases between. CDR1 and CDR2 (germline): LGHDT, YNNKEL (reference sequence). This CDR3 spans 13 amino acids.

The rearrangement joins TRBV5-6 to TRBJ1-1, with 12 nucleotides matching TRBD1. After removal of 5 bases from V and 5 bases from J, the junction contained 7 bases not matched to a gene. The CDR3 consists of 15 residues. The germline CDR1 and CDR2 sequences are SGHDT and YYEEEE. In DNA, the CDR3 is TGTGCCAGCAGGGGACAGGGGGCTGGTTGGACTGAAGCTTTCTTT. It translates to CASRGQGAGWTEAFF.

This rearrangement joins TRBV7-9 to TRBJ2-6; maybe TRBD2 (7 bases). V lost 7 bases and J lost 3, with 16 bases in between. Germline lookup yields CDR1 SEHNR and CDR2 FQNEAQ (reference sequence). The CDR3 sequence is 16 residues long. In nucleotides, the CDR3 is TGTGCCAGCAATATGGGGGGGCCTAGTGGGGCCAACGTCCTGACTTTC. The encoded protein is CASNMGGPSGANVLTF.

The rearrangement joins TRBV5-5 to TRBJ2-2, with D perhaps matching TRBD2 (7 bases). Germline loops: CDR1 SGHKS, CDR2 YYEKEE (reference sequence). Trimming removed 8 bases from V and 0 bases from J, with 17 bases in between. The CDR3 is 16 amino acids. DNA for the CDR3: TGTGCCAGTACGCGGGGGCGGCCAACGAACACCGGGGAGCTGTTTTTT. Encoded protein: CASTRGRPTNTGELFF.

The CDR3 here is CASRRLPQGTGNTIYF. The CDR3 bases are TGTGCCAGTCGCAGGCTCCCACAGGGAACTGGAAACACCATATATTTT. This chain joins TRBV19 and TRBJ1-3; D might be TRBD1 (6 bases). This CDR3 comprises 16 residues. The germline CDR1 and CDR2 sequences are LNHDA and SQIVND (reference sequence). V was clipped by 8 bases and J by 2 bases, with 19 bases between them.

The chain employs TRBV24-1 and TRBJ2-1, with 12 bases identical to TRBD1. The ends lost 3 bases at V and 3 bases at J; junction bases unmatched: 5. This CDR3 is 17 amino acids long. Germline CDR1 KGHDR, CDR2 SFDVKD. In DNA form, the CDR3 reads TGTGCCACCAGTGATGGGGGGACAGGGGGCATCTACAATGAGCAGTTCTTC. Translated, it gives CATSDGGTGGIYNEQFF.

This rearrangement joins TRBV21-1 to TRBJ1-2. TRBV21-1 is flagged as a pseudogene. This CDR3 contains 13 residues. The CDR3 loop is CASSKQNGDGYTF. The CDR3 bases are TGTGCCAGCAGCAAACAGAACGGAGATGGCTACACCTTC.

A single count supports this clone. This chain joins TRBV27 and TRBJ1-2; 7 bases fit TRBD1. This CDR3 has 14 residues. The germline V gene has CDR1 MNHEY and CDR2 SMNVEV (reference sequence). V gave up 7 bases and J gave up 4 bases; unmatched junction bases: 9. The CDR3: CASKWAGGSYGYTF. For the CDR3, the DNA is TGTGCCAGCAAGTGGGCAGGGGGATCCTATGGCTACACCTTC.

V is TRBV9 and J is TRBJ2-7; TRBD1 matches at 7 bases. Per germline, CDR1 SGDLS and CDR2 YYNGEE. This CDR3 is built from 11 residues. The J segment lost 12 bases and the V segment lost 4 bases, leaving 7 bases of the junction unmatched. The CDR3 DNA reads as TGTGCCAGCAGCTACGACAGGGTTCTGTACTTC. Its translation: CASSYDRVLYF.

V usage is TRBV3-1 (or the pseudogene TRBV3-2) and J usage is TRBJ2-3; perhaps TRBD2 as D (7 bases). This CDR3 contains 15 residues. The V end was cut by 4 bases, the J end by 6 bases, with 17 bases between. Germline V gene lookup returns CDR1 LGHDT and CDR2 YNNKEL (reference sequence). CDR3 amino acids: CASSPTWAGADTQYF. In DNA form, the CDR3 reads TGTGCCAGCAGCCCGACGTGGGCGGGGGCGGATACGCAGTATTTT.

CDR3 nucleotide sequence: TGTGCCAGCAGTCTACGAGCAGGTCGGGGGACTGAAGCTTTCTTT. Protein product: CASSLRAGRGTEAFF. The gene calls are TRBV6-5 and TRBJ1-1; D may be TRBD1 (5 bases). The length of the CDR3 is 15 residues. Trimming left V 5 bases short and J 5 bases short, with 18 bases between. The germline V gene encodes CDR1 MNHEY and CDR2 SVGAGI.

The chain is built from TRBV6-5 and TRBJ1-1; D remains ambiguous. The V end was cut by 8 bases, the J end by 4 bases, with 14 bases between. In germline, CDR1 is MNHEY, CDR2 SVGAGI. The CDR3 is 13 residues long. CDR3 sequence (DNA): TGTGCCAGCTCCTCGATGGGGAGCACTGAAGCTTTCTTT. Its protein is CASSSMGSTEAFF.

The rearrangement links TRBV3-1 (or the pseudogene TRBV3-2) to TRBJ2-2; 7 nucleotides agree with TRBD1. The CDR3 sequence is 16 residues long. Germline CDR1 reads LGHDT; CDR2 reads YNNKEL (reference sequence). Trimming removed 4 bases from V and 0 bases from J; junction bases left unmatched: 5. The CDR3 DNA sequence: TGTGCCAGCAGCCTACAGGGGATCTCGAACACCGGGGAGCTGTTTTTT. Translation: CASSLQGISNTGELFF.

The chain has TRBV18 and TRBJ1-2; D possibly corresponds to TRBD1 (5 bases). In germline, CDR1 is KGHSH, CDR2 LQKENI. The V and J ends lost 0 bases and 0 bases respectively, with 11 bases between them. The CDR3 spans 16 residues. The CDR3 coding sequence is TGTGCCAGCTCACCACCTATGACAGCCTCTAACTATGGCTACACCTTC. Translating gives CASSPPMTASNYGYTF.

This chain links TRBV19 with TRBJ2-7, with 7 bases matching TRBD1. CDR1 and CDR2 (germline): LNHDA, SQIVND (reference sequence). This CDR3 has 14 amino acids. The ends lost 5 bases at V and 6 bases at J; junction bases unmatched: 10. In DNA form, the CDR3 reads TGTGCCAGTAGTCAGAGAGCACAGGGGCGCGAGCAGTACTTC. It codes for CASSQRAQGREQYF.

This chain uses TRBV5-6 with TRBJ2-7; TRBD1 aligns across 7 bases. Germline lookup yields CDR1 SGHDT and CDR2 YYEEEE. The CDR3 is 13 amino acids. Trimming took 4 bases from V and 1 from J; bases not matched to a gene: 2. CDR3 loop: CASSGGQSYEQYF. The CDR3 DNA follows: TGTGCCAGCAGCGGGGGACAGTCCTACGAGCAGTACTTC.

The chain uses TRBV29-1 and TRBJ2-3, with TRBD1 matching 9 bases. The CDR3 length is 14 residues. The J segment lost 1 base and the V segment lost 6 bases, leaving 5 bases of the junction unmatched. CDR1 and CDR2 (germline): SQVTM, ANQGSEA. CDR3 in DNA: TGCAGCGTAACCCGGGACAGGGGCACAGATACGCAGTATTTT. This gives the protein CSVTRDRGTDTQYF.

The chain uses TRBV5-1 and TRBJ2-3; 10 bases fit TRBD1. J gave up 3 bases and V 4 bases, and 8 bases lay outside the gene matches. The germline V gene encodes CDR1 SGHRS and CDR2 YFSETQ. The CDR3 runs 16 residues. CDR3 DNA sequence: TGCGCCAGCAGCGTCGACAGGGGGCGCTGGACAGATACGCAGTATTTT. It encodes CASSVDRGRWTDTQYF.